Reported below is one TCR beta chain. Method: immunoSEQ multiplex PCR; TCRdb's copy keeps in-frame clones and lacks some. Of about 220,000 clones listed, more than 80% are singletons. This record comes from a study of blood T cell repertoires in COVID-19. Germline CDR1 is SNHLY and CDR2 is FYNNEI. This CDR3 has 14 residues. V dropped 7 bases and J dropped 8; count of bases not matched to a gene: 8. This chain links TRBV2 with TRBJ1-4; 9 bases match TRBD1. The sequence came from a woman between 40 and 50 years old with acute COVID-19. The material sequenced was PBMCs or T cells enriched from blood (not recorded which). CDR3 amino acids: CASNVDRGEEKLFF. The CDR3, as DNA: TGTGCCAGCAACGTGGACAGGGGAGAAGAAAAACTGTTTTTT.